This entry lists 21 T cell receptor beta chains sequenced from one sample in a study of cytomegalovirus exposure and HLA in healthy donors. PCR primers comprised 60 Vbeta and 13 Jbeta primers. The method was immunoSEQ multiplex PCR; TCRdb's version includes in-frame clones alone and lacks a portion of them. The table includes 150,000 to 200,000 clones, over 70% detected once. The specimen sequenced was PBMCs. The receptors originated from a woman in her fifties or sixties in good health and CMV-seronegative.

The V call is TRBV4-1, the J call TRBJ1-2; D gene ambiguous. Germline CDR1 MGHRA, CDR2 YSYEKL. The germline V and J ends were trimmed by 1 base and 7 bases, with 13 bases remaining between them. The CDR3 sequence is 14 residues long. The CDR3 sequence: CASSQGPRVPGYTF. The CDR3 nucleotides are TGCGCCAGCAGCCAAGGCCCGAGGGTTCCTGGCTACACCTTC.

This clone has more than one count but fewer than ten. The V gene is TRBV4-3, the J gene TRBJ1-4; TRBD1 aligns across 8 bases. J gave up 4 bases and V 5 bases, and 6 bases lay outside the gene matches. The CDR3 has 15 residues. Per the germline V gene, CDR1 is LGHNA and CDR2 is YSLEER. The CDR3 bases are TGCGCCAGCAGCTATGACAGGGGTGGTAATGAAAAACTGTTTTTT. This codes for CASSYDRGGNEKLFF.

V gene TRBV5-4 combines with J gene TRBJ2-1; 11 bases align to TRBD2. The trim removed 6 bases at V and 8 bases at J, leaving 13 bases unmatched. The germline V gene encodes CDR1 SGHNT and CDR2 YYREEE (reference sequence). The CDR3 loop spans 16 amino acids. The CDR3 loop is CASTLGLAGGRDEQFF. The CDR3 DNA reads as TGTGCCAGCACCCTAGGCCTAGCGGGAGGCCGGGATGAGCAGTTCTTC.

The chain combines TRBV6-6 with TRBJ1-2; D call uncertain. This CDR3 contains 13 residues. Germline CDR1 and CDR2: MNHNY and SVGAGI (reference sequence). The V and J ends lost 8 bases and 1 base respectively, with 11 bases between them. The CDR3 sequence: CASSPGNNYGYTF. CDR3 DNA: TGTGCCAGCTCCCCGGGGAATAACTATGGCTACACCTTC.

The chain combines TRBV7-2 with TRBJ1-5; TRBD1 is a possible D gene (5 bases). Germline-derived CDR1 and CDR2 are SGHTA and FQGNSA. This CDR3 has 13 residues. Trimming shortened V by 1 base and J by 8 bases, and 9 bases separated the two germline ends. The CDR3 coding sequence is TGTGCCAGCAGCTTAGAGTCAGGGAAGCCCCAGCATTTT. Residues: CASSLESGKPQHF.

J is TRBJ2-1 and V is TRBV7-9; 9 bases are shared with TRBD2. The ends lost 5 bases at V and 3 bases at J; junction bases unmatched: 14. The germline V gene encodes CDR1 SEHNR and CDR2 FQNEAQ (reference sequence). The length of the CDR3 is 18 residues. CDR3 sequence (DNA): TGTGCCAGCAGCACCACCGGGACTAGCCAGGGGCGCTACAATGAGCAGTTCTTC. Protein sequence: CASSTTGTSQGRYNEQFF.

The chain employs TRBV19 and TRBJ1-1, with TRBD1 matching 10 bases. The CDR3 is 14 residues long. CDR1 LNHDA and CDR2 SQIVND come from the germline V gene (reference sequence). The V segment lost 6 bases and the J segment 6 bases; nucleotides outside the gene matches: 7. CDR3 coding DNA: TGTGCCAGTAGGTTGACAGGGGGCGTCTCTGAAGCTTTCTTT. Residues: CASRLTGGVSEAFF.

This chain links TRBV10-3 with TRBJ2-7; D may be TRBD1 (6 bases). CDR3 size: 13 residues. Germline V gene sequence: CDR1 ENHRY, CDR2 SYGVKD. V lost 3 bases and J 5 bases, leaving 11 bases between the germline ends. The CDR3 sequence: CAISEMAGDEQYF. CDR3 DNA sequence: TGTGCCATCAGTGAAATGGCAGGGGACGAGCAGTACTTC.

The CDR3 DNA reads as TGTGCCAGTGGCAGGAATTTCAATCAGCCCCAGCATTTT. This gives the protein CASGRNFNQPQHF. V and J are TRBV19 and TRBJ1-5; no firm D call. Germline V gene sequence: CDR1 LNHDA, CDR2 SQIVND (reference sequence). This CDR3 spans 13 amino acids. V dropped 8 bases and J dropped 3 bases, with 11 bases sitting between them.

The chain is built from TRBV11-3 and TRBJ2-2, with 7 bases identical to TRBD1. Germline-derived CDR1 and CDR2 are SGHNT and YENEEA. V lost 5 bases to trimming and J lost 0 bases; unmatched junction nucleotides: 6. The CDR3 totals 16 residues. The CDR3 DNA is TGTGCCAGCAGCCAGGTGACAGGGCCGAACACCGGGGAGCTGTTTTTT. It encodes CASSQVTGPNTGELFF. Based on the CDR3 plus reference TRBV11-3 and TRBJ2-2, the full variable domain is EAGVVQSPRYKIIEKKQPVAFWCNPISGHNTLYWYLQNLGQGPELLIRYENEEAVDDSQLPKDRFSAERLKGVDSTLKIQPAELGDSAVYLCASSQVTGPNTGELFFGEGSRLTVL.

This clone was observed a few times. The chain has TRBV7-8 and TRBJ1-4, with D perhaps TRBD1 (5 bases). This CDR3 has 13 amino acids. Germline-derived CDR1 and CDR2 are SGHVS and FQNEAQ. V lost 6 bases, J lost 6 bases, and 11 bases lay in between. The CDR3 spells CASRRSGDEKLFF. DNA of the CDR3: TGTGCCAGCAGGCGATCGGGGGATGAAAAACTGTTTTTT.

The chain uses TRBV19 and TRBJ2-2; a possible D gene is TRBD1 (6 bases). This CDR3 comprises 13 residues. Trimming removed 9 bases at V and 7 bases at J, with 15 bases between. Germline V CDR1 and CDR2: LNHDA, SQIVND (reference sequence). CDR3 loop: CASSQGYGGELFF. The CDR3 region has the DNA TGTGCCAGCTCACAGGGTTATGGCGGGGAGCTGTTTTTT.

On this clone: Other DNA sequences in the same sample also yield this CDR3. The DNA for the CDR3 is TGTGCCAGCAGTAGAGGATCGAACACTGAAGCTTTCTTT. Protein: CASSRGSNTEAFF. V gene TRBV6-5 combines with J gene TRBJ1-1; D is uncertain. Between the trimmed V and J ends, which lost 5 bases and 1 base, there was a span of 8 bases. Germline CDR1 is MNHEY and CDR2 is SVGAGI. The CDR3 loop spans 13 amino acids.

This clone came up a few times. The genes are TRBV5-1 and TRBJ1-1; a weak D match, TRBD1 (6 bases). The length of the CDR3 is 15 residues. Trimming stripped 5 bases from V and 1 base from J, with 15 bases between. Germline values: CDR1 SGHRS, CDR2 YFSETQ. The CDR3 is CASRRGGEGNTEAFF. CDR3 DNA: TGCGCCAGCAGGAGAGGGGGGGAGGGGAACACTGAAGCTTTCTTT.

The chain recombines TRBV28 with TRBJ2-5; weak D call: TRBD1 (5 bases). V was clipped by 3 bases and J by 3 bases, with 14 bases between them. The CDR3 contains 15 residues. Germline lookup yields CDR1 MDHEN and CDR2 SYDVKM. The CDR3 DNA is TGTGCCAGCAGTTTCCCGTTTGGCAGGGAAGAGACCCAGTACTTC. Translated: CASSFPFGREETQYF.

The J gene is TRBJ1-2, the V gene TRBV5-1; 7 nucleotides agree with TRBD1. The V and J ends lost 2 bases and 1 base, in that order; junction bases with no gene match: 2. Germline CDR1 and CDR2: SGHRS and YFSETQ. This CDR3 region has 14 residues. The CDR3 nucleotides read TGCGCCAGCAGCTTCGGGACAGATAACTATGGCTACACCTTC. This translates into CASSFGTDNYGYTF.

This chain joins TRBV5-1 and TRBJ2-1; 9 bases fit TRBD1. V trimming: 2 bases; J trimming: 7 bases; junction bases outside the gene matches: 4. Germline CDR1 is SGHRS and CDR2 is YFSETQ. The CDR3 contains 14 residues. CDR3 bases: TGCGCCAGCAGCTTAGGGGACAGGGTAAATGAGCAGTTCTTC. This sequence encodes CASSLGDRVNEQFF.

This chain connects TRBV19 to TRBJ2-1, with TRBD2 as a possible D gene (5 bases). In germline, CDR1 is LNHDA, CDR2 SQIVND (reference sequence). V dropped 6 bases and J dropped 7 bases, with 16 bases sitting between them. CDR3 length: 14 residues. The CDR3 spells CASRDWGQGNEQFF. CDR3 nucleotides: TGTGCCAGTAGGGACTGGGGTCAAGGGAATGAGCAGTTCTTC.

Concerning this clone: Additional DNA sequences in this sample encode the identical CDR3. The rearrangement links TRBV18 to TRBJ2-5; no definite D call. The CDR3 is 13 amino acids. The V gene lost 1 base and the J gene lost 3 bases, with 6 bases spanning the gap. Germline CDR1 KGHSH, CDR2 LQKENI. This chain's CDR3 is CASSPLREETQYF. The CDR3, as DNA: TGTGCCAGCTCACCACTTCGGGAAGAGACCCAGTACTTC.

This clone turned up a few times. This chain connects TRBV27 to TRBJ2-1; 13 bases line up with TRBD2. CDR1 and CDR2 (germline): MNHEY, SMNVEV (reference sequence). Trimming took 11 bases from V and 7 from J; bases not matched to a gene: 14. The CDR3 length is 16 residues. As DNA, the CDR3 is TGTGCCTGCGTACGGGGGACTAGCGGGGTGGGGAATGAGCAGTTCTTC. The encoded protein is CACVRGTSGVGNEQFF.

The chain has TRBV5-1 and TRBJ2-3; 7 bases match TRBD1. Unmatched junction bases numbered 6, after V lost 3 bases and J lost 2 bases. Germline-derived CDR1 and CDR2 are SGHRS and YFSETQ. The CDR3 has 15 amino acids. CDR3 loop: CASSSGTVNTDTQYF. The DNA for the CDR3 is TGCGCCAGCAGCTCCGGGACAGTTAACACAGATACGCAGTATTTT.